The 24 T cell receptor beta chains below come from one sample, sequenced in a study of cytomegalovirus exposure and HLA in healthy donors. The PCR used 60 Vbeta and 13 Jbeta primers. The method was immunoSEQ multiplex PCR; TCRdb's version includes in-frame clones alone and lacks a portion of them. The sample consists of approximately 92,000 clones, around 77% of them appearing once. The source material was PBMCs. The receptors were sampled from a man aged 50-59 years in good health and CMV-seropositive.

This clone occurred a few times. This chain connects TRBV7-3 to TRBJ2-2; 8 bases fit TRBD1. Germline CDR1 reads SGHTA; CDR2 reads FQGTGA. V lost 4 bases, J lost 4 bases, and 2 bases stayed unmatched. The CDR3 totals 14 residues. The CDR3 DNA reads as TGTGCCAGCAGCTACGGACAGGGCACCGGGGAGCTGTTTTTT. Translated, it gives CASSYGQGTGELFF.

The chain recombines TRBV7-2 with TRBJ2-1; 14 bases line up with TRBD2. Looked up from germline, CDR1 is SGHTA and CDR2 is FQGNSA. Trimming took 4 bases from V and 7 from J; bases not matched to a gene: 6. The CDR3 is made up of 16 amino acids. The CDR3 nucleotides are TGTGCCAGCAGCTATAGACTAGCGGGGGGGCGGAATGAGCAGTTCTTC. Its protein product is CASSYRLAGGRNEQFF.

J is TRBJ2-7 and V is TRBV27; tentative D call: TRBD2 (5 bases). CDR1 is MNHEY and CDR2 is SMNVEV in the germline V gene (reference sequence). The CDR3 totals 14 residues. Trimming cost V 1 base and J 4 bases, with 11 bases left between them. CDR3 amino acids: CASSLYRSDYEQYF. The CDR3 bases are TGTGCCAGCAGTTTATACCGTAGCGATTACGAGCAGTACTTC.

The J gene is TRBJ2-2, the V gene TRBV30, with TRBD1 matching 8 bases. The CDR3 has 15 amino acids. The germline gives CDR1 GTSNPN, CDR2 SVGIG (reference sequence). V shed 2 bases and J 6 bases; nucleotides not matched to a gene: 8. CDR3 sequence: CAWSSGQAGPGELFF. CDR3 bases: TGTGCCTGGAGTTCGGGACAGGCCGGACCCGGGGAGCTGTTTTTT.

The chain couples TRBV19 to TRBJ1-2; the D gene is possibly TRBD1 (6 bases). CDR3 size: 13 residues. Germline values: CDR1 LNHDA, CDR2 SQIVND (reference sequence). With 3 bases removed from V and 6 bases from J, the gap between germline ends came to 11 bases. CDR3 DNA: TGTGCCAGTAGTATTGCGGGGGGCAATGGCTACACCTTC. Translated: CASSIAGGNGYTF. The full variable domain, its missing parts supplied by reference TRBV19 and TRBJ1-2, is DGGITQSPKYLFRKEGQNVTLSCEQNLNHDAMYWYRQDPGQGLRLIYYSQIVNDFQKGDIAEGYSVSREKKESFPLTVTSAQKNPTAFYLCASSIAGGNGYTFGSGTRLTVV.

Notes on this clone: Mismatch with germline at one junction end may stem from a read error. The CDR3 sequence: CATSRGTGVYGYPF. Written as DNA, the CDR3 is TGTGCCACCAGCAGGGGGACAGGGGTCTATGGCTACCCCTTC. The rearrangement uses TRBV15 and TRBJ1-2; TRBD1 matches 10 bases. CDR1 and CDR2 from the germline V gene are LNHNV and YYDKDF (reference sequence). CDR3 length: 14 amino acids.

V gene TRBV5-3 combines with J gene TRBJ2-3, with D possibly matching TRBD2 (7 bases). TRBV5-3 is recorded as an ORF, its role being uncertain. This CDR3 has 13 amino acids. V lost 9 bases and J 2 bases, leaving 13 bases between the germline ends. CDR3 in DNA: TGTGCCAAACGCGGGGGCGACACAGATACGCAGTATTTT. It is translated as CAKRGGDTDTQYF.

The DNA for the CDR3 is TGCGCCAGCGAACTTGGCGCGGGCAACACTGAAGCTTTCTTT. Amino acids: CASELGAGNTEAFF. This rearrangement joins TRBV5-1 to TRBJ1-1; no clear D gene. Trimming took 7 bases from V and 2 from J, leaving 15 bases between them. Germline V gives CDR1 SGHRS, CDR2 YFSETQ. This CDR3 is built from 14 residues.

This sequence joins TRBV21-1 and TRBJ2-3; no check of the table's D call, TRBD2, against the DNA was made. TRBV21-1 is deemed a pseudogene. This CDR3 is 13 amino acids long. CDR3 bases: TGTGCCACGGGACTAGCGGGGTGGGGTACGCAGTATTTT. Translation gives CATGLAGWGTQYF.

This clone showed up just a few times. The chain uses TRBV7-9 and TRBJ1-2; TRBD1 aligns across 8 bases. This CDR3 region has 13 residues. The V gene's germline CDR1 is SEHNR and CDR2 FQNEAQ (reference sequence). Unmatched junction bases numbered 4, after V lost 5 bases and J lost 5 bases. The CDR3 bases are TGTGCCAGCAGCGGACAGGGCCAATATGGCTACACCTTC. Protein: CASSGQGQYGYTF. The variable domain in full, with the rest retrieved from reference TRBV7-9 and TRBJ1-2, is DTGVSQNPRHKITKRGQNVTFRCDPISEHNRLYWYRQTLGQGPEFLTYFQNEAQLEKSRLLSDRFSAERPKGSFSTLEIQRTEQGDSAMYLCASSGQGQYGYTFGSGTRLTVV.

V gene TRBV2 combines with J gene TRBJ2-1, with a weak D call TRBD2 (6 bases). The CDR3 is 16 amino acids. V was pared by 3 bases and J by 0 bases, with 12 bases between. Germline CDR1 reads SNHLY; CDR2 reads FYNNEI. CDR3 in DNA: TGTGCCAGCAGTGAGCTAGCGAGGAGCTCCTACAATGAGCAGTTCTTC. Translation: CASSELARSSYNEQFF.

This chain joins TRBV4-3 and TRBJ2-5; D possibly corresponds to TRBD2 (6 bases). Germline CDR1 is LGHNA and CDR2 is YSLEER. Trimming took 0 bases from V and 2 from J, leaving 10 bases between them. CDR3 length equals 15 residues. In DNA form, the CDR3 reads TGCGCCAGCAGCCAAGACCGGGGGACTCAAGAGACCCAGTACTTC. The encoded protein is CASSQDRGTQETQYF.

V usage is TRBV30 and J usage is TRBJ2-3; 8 nucleotides align to TRBD2. The CDR3 runs to 14 residues. With 3 bases clipped from V and 4 bases from J, the junction kept 6 bases outside the gene matches. CDR1 is GTSNPN, CDR2 SVGIG, per germline (reference sequence). The CDR3 spells CAWRIAGRADTQYF. The CDR3, as DNA: TGTGCCTGGAGGATAGCGGGGAGGGCAGATACGCAGTATTTT.

The chain combines TRBV11-2 with TRBJ2-7; 8 bases line up with TRBD1. Germline V gene sequence: CDR1 SGHAT, CDR2 FQNNGV. V was clipped by 2 bases and J by 6 bases; unmatched bases: 6. CDR3 length: 14 amino acids. CDR3 region: CASSLQDRAGEQYF. In nucleotides, the CDR3 is TGTGCCAGCAGCTTACAGGACAGGGCGGGCGAGCAGTACTTC.

The V gene is TRBV30, the J gene TRBJ1-1; D possibly corresponds to TRBD1 (6 bases). CDR1 and CDR2 (germline): GTSNPN, SVGIG (reference sequence). V was pared by 4 bases and J by 1 base, with 16 bases between. The CDR3 extends over 15 amino acids. The CDR3 loop reads CAWTLGGSPNTEAFF. The CDR3 nucleotides are TGTGCCTGGACCCTTGGGGGCAGTCCGAACACTGAAGCTTTCTTT.

The chain joins TRBV7-2 to TRBJ2-1; maybe TRBD2 (7 bases). In germline, CDR1 is SGHTA, CDR2 FQGNSA. The CDR3 has 16 amino acids. With 1 base removed from V and 7 bases from J, the gap between germline ends came to 17 bases. This chain's CDR3 is CASSLGGGGSWNEQFF. Written as DNA, the CDR3 is TGTGCCAGCAGCTTAGGAGGGGGGGGCTCGTGGAATGAGCAGTTCTTC. Full variable domain (missing parts from reference TRBV7-2 and TRBJ2-1): GAGVSQSPSNKVTEKGKDVELRCDPISGHTALYWYRQSLGQGLEFLIYFQGNSAPDKSGLPSDRFSAERTGGSVSTLTIQRTQQEDSAVYLCASSLGGGGSWNEQFFGPGTRLTVL.

Comment on this clone: At one of its ends the junction is not consistent with the germline gene, which may arise from a read error. The rearrangement joins TRBV5-4 to TRBJ1-6; D is ambiguous. Germline V lookup: CDR1 SGHNT, CDR2 YYREEE (reference sequence). CDR3 length: 14 residues. The CDR3 DNA sequence: TGTGCCAGCAGCTTGGGGCAGAATAATTCACCCCTCAACTTT. Translated: CASSLGQNNSPLNF.

The V and J genes are TRBV15 and TRBJ2-7; 7 bases map to TRBD1. V was pared by 5 bases and J by 2 bases, with 9 bases of the junction left unmatched. Germline-derived CDR1 and CDR2 are LNHNV and YYDKDF (reference sequence). CDR3 size: 15 residues. CDR3 in amino acids: CATSQGEGQTYEQYF. CDR3 sequence (DNA): TGTGCCACCAGCCAGGGGGAAGGACAGACCTACGAGCAGTACTTC.

This clone was detected a few times. The sample holds other DNA sequences that translate to the same CDR3. The V call is TRBV4-1, the J call TRBJ2-7; 11 bases agree with TRBD1. Germline assignment: CDR1 MGHRA and CDR2 YSYEKL. This CDR3 has 15 residues. V trimming: 1 base; J trimming: 3 bases; junction bases outside the gene matches: 2. Here the CDR3 DNA reads TGCGCCAGCAGCCAAGGGACAGGGGGCGGCTACGAGCAGTACTTC. This translates into CASSQGTGGGYEQYF.

The chain carries TRBV30 and TRBJ1-1; no clear D gene. Germline values: CDR1 GTSNPN, CDR2 SVGIG (reference sequence). V lost 1 base to trimming and J lost 0 bases, with 6 bases between them. This CDR3 contains 13 residues. The CDR3 sequence: CAWSGLMNTEAFF. The CDR3, as DNA: TGTGCCTGGAGTGGACTAATGAACACTGAAGCTTTCTTT.

This clone was detected once. The CDR3 region is CASTTGTTNEKLFF. In DNA, the CDR3 is TGTGCCAGCACGACAGGGACAACTAATGAAAAACTGTTTTTT. V usage is TRBV9 and J usage is TRBJ1-4; TRBD1 matches 7 bases. The CDR3 extends over 14 amino acids. V dropped 6 bases and J dropped 0; count of bases not matched to a gene: 2. From germline, CDR1 is SGDLS and CDR2 YYNGEE.

This chain links TRBV9 with TRBJ2-1; D unclear. V dropped 2 bases and J dropped 5 bases, with 14 bases sitting between them. In germline, CDR1 is SGDLS, CDR2 YYNGEE. The CDR3 contains 15 residues. CDR3 coding DNA: TGTGCCAGCAGCGTTAAGCCTACCTTTAACAATGAGCAGTTCTTC. Encoded protein: CASSVKPTFNNEQFF.

The V call is TRBV11-2, the J call TRBJ2-7, with D hard to call. Germline V gene data show CDR1 as SGHAT and CDR2 as FQNNGV. Trimming took 1 base from V and 4 from J, leaving 11 bases between them. The CDR3 spans 14 residues. CDR3 residues: CASSLVRQAYEQYF. The CDR3 DNA sequence: TGTGCCAGCAGCTTAGTCCGCCAAGCGTACGAGCAGTACTTC.

The chain recombines TRBV10-3 with TRBJ2-3, with D possibly being TRBD2 (7 bases). Germline CDR1 and CDR2: ENHRY and SYGVKD. Trimming stripped 4 bases from V and 4 bases from J, with 9 bases between. There are 13 residues in the CDR3. The CDR3, as DNA: TGTGCCATCAGTGGGGGGGGGCCAGATACGCAGTATTTT. Translated, it gives CAISGGGPDTQYF.